Below, 27 T cell receptor beta chains from the same sample are listed, as sequenced in a study of blood T cell repertoires in COVID-19. Sequencing was performed with immunoSEQ multiplex PCR; in TCRdb, only in-frame clones are kept and a portion is missing. The repertoire has approximately 250,000 clones, over 75% of them found once; the top ten carry about 1%. Input material: PBMCs or T cells enriched from blood (not recorded which). These receptors were collected from a woman in her twenties or thirties who had recovered from COVID-19.

This chain uses TRBV2 with TRBJ1-1; possibly TRBD1 for D (5 bases). This CDR3 comprises 13 residues. The V gene's germline CDR1 is SNHLY and CDR2 FYNNEI. Trimming stripped 6 bases from V and 1 base from J, with 9 bases between. CDR3: CASRDTGNTEAFF. Written as DNA, the CDR3 is TGTGCCAGCAGGGATACAGGGAACACTGAAGCTTTCTTT.

The chain uses TRBV18 and TRBJ2-5, with a tentative D call TRBD1 (6 bases). The CDR3 extends over 15 amino acids. The V end lost 1 base, the J end lost 4 bases, and 13 bases lay between the germline ends. CDR1 is KGHSH, CDR2 LQKENI, per germline. The DNA of the CDR3 is TGTGCCAGCTCACCACTCGACAGGTGGGGAGAGACCCAGTACTTC. Its translation: CASSPLDRWGETQYF.

The genes are TRBV5-4 and TRBJ2-2; perhaps TRBD2 as D (7 bases). V dropped 4 bases and J dropped 9 bases, with 16 bases sitting between them. Per the germline V gene, CDR1 is SGHNT and CDR2 is YYREEE (reference sequence). The CDR3 extends over 14 amino acids. This CDR3 reads CASSRRGGDRELFF. The CDR3, as DNA: TGTGCCAGCAGCCGGAGGGGGGGGGACCGGGAGCTGTTTTTT. The variable domain in full, with the rest retrieved from reference TRBV5-4 and TRBJ2-2, is ETGVTQSPTHLIKTRGQQVTLRCSSQSGHNTVSWYQQALGQGPQFIFQYYREEENGRGNFPPRFSGLQFPNYSSELNVNALELDDSALYLCASSRRGGDRELFFGEGSRLTVL.

This sequence joins TRBV30 and TRBJ2-5; 7 bases match TRBD2. This CDR3 spans 14 amino acids. The germline V gene has CDR1 GTSNPN and CDR2 SVGIG (reference sequence). The J segment lost 2 bases and the V segment lost 5 bases, leaving 8 bases of the junction unmatched. The chain's CDR3 is CAWEPRLAQETQYF. CDR3 bases: TGTGCCTGGGAACCAAGACTAGCACAAGAGACCCAGTACTTC.

V usage is TRBV29-1 and J usage is TRBJ1-2, with 11 bases that match TRBD1. This CDR3 contains 13 residues. With 4 bases clipped from V and 5 bases from J, the junction kept 3 bases outside the gene matches. The germline V gene has CDR1 SQVTM and CDR2 ANQGSEA. The CDR3 nucleotides are TGCAGCGTTGCAGGGACAGGGGGATATGGCTACACCTTC. It specifies CSVAGTGGYGYTF.

CDR3 loop: CASRLWGGRQYF. The CDR3 DNA reads as TGTGCCAGCAGGTTGTGGGGGGGCCGGCAGTACTTC. This chain links TRBV27 with TRBJ2-7; D may be TRBD2 (7 bases). Trimming removed 6 bases from V and 9 bases from J, with 15 bases in between. The CDR3 loop spans 12 amino acids. Germline CDR1 is MNHEY and CDR2 is SMNVEV (reference sequence).

The chain uses TRBV5-1 and TRBJ2-5; D is unclear. The CDR3 loop spans 13 amino acids. The germline gives CDR1 SGHRS, CDR2 YFSETQ. Trimming took off 0 bases at V and 4 bases at J, with 7 bases between the two ends. The chain's CDR3 is CASSLELSETQYF. The CDR3 nucleotides are TGCGCCAGCAGCTTGGAACTTTCAGAGACCCAGTACTTC. Full variable domain (missing parts from reference TRBV5-1 and TRBJ2-5): KAGVTQTPRYLIKTRGQQVTLSCSPISGHRSVSWYQQTPGQGLQFLFEYFSETQRNKGNFPGRFSGRQFSNSRSEMNVSTLELGDSALYLCASSLELSETQYFGPGTRLLVL.

This clone was seen just once. V gene TRBV27 combines with J gene TRBJ1-2, with TRBD1 matching over 11 bases. This CDR3 is built from 15 residues. The junction had 7 bases not matched to a gene; V was cut back by 6 bases and J by 4 bases. Germline loops: CDR1 MNHEY, CDR2 SMNVEV (reference sequence). In nucleotides, the CDR3 is TGTGCCAGCAGGCCCGGGACAGGGGGTCCCTATGGCTACACCTTC. Translating gives CASRPGTGGPYGYTF.

This clone has a handful of counts. CDR3 in amino acids: CASRTDSNNEKLFF. CDR3 sequence (DNA): TGTGCCAGCAGGACGGACAGCAATAATGAAAAACTGTTTTTT. The chain employs TRBV2 and TRBJ1-4; D might be TRBD1 (6 bases). The CDR3 is 14 residues long. Germline CDR1 is SNHLY and CDR2 is FYNNEI. V was pared by 6 bases and J by 4 bases, with 12 bases between.

The V call is TRBV7-8, the J call TRBJ2-1; D perhaps matches TRBD1 (7 bases). Trimming pared 5 bases from V and 6 bases from J, leaving 14 bases between. This CDR3 has 14 amino acids. Per the germline V gene, CDR1 is SGHVS and CDR2 is FQNEAQ. The CDR3 spells CASSLRDRVNEQFF. The CDR3 DNA sequence: TGTGCCAGCAGCCTGCGGGACAGAGTCAATGAGCAGTTCTTC.

This chain connects TRBV27 to TRBJ2-5, with D possibly TRBD2 on 6 matching bases. The CDR3 runs 14 residues. V was cut by 4 bases and J by 2 bases, with 11 bases left in between. Per germline, CDR1 MNHEY and CDR2 SMNVEV (reference sequence). CDR3: CASSSRGIQETQYF. In DNA form, the CDR3 reads TGTGCCAGCAGTTCTCGGGGGATACAAGAGACCCAGTACTTC.

This clone was detected ten times or more. The CDR3 DNA sequence: TGTGCCGGCCAGGGGGCCGGTTCACCCCTCCACTTT. Protein sequence: CAGQGAGSPLHF. The chain links TRBV2 to TRBJ1-6; the match to TRBD1 covers 8 bases. The CDR3 is 12 residues long. After removal of 11 bases from V and 9 bases from J, the junction contained 6 bases not matched to a gene. CDR1 and CDR2 from the germline V gene are SNHLY and FYNNEI.

This chain connects TRBV5-5 to TRBJ1-2; D not resolved. The CDR3 extends over 16 amino acids. In germline, CDR1 is SGHKS, CDR2 YYEKEE (reference sequence). V shed 6 bases and J shed 0 bases, with 18 bases lying between them. The CDR3 sequence: CASTHRGGPPNYGYTF. CDR3 sequence (DNA): TGTGCCAGCACCCACCGTGGAGGCCCCCCTAACTATGGCTACACCTTC.

V gene TRBV27 combines with J gene TRBJ1-6, with D possibly TRBD1 on 5 matching bases. CDR3 size: 17 residues. Germline V gene data show CDR1 as MNHEY and CDR2 as SMNVEV (reference sequence). The germline V and J ends were trimmed by 4 bases and 3 bases, with 16 bases remaining between them. Here the CDR3 reads CASSSDGQGVYNSPLHF. In DNA, the CDR3 is TGTGCCAGCAGTTCGGACGGGCAAGGGGTCTATAATTCACCCCTCCACTTT.

This rearrangement joins TRBV5-1 to TRBJ1-1; D is undetermined. The germline CDR1 and CDR2 sequences are SGHRS and YFSETQ. Trimming pared 5 bases from V and 0 bases from J, leaving 14 bases between. CDR3 length: 15 residues. This chain's CDR3 is CASRAQSQLNTEAFF. The CDR3 DNA sequence: TGCGCCAGCAGAGCACAGAGCCAATTGAACACTGAAGCTTTCTTT. Drawing the rest from reference TRBV5-1 and TRBJ1-1, the complete variable domain is KAGVTQTPRYLIKTRGQQVTLSCSPISGHRSVSWYQQTPGQGLQFLFEYFSETQRNKGNFPGRFSGRQFSNSRSEMNVSTLELGDSALYLCASRAQSQLNTEAFFGQGTRLTVV.

V gene TRBV29-1 combines with J gene TRBJ2-7; TRBD1 matches 9 bases. There are 14 residues in the CDR3. Germline V lookup: CDR1 SQVTM, CDR2 ANQGSEA. V lost 0 bases and J lost 3; bases outside the gene matches: 3. The CDR3 spells CSVEDRTGVYEQYF. CDR3 nucleotide sequence: TGCAGCGTTGAAGATCGGACAGGGGTCTACGAGCAGTACTTC.

This chain links TRBV5-1 with TRBJ2-1; 12 bases align to TRBD2. V lost 3 bases, J lost 3 bases, and 13 bases stayed unmatched. Germline V CDR1 and CDR2: SGHRS, YFSETQ. This CDR3 region has 19 residues. The CDR3 protein is CASSSRDRLAGVLYNEQFF. CDR3 DNA sequence: TGCGCCAGCAGCTCCAGGGACAGACTAGCGGGAGTTCTCTACAATGAGCAGTTCTTC.

This clone appeared a single time. This chain uses TRBV7-9 with TRBJ2-3; D is unresolved. Germline lookup yields CDR1 SEHNR and CDR2 FQNEAQ (reference sequence). The V end lost 2 bases, the J end lost 3 bases, and 6 bases lay between the germline ends. The CDR3 spans 13 residues. In nucleotides, the CDR3 is TGTGCCAGCAGCTTACTAGGAACAGATACGCAGTATTTT. As protein: CASSLLGTDTQYF.

CDR3: CASSQIFTDTQYF. The CDR3 bases are TGTGCCAGCAGCCAGATATTTACAGATACGCAGTATTTT. V gene TRBV2 combines with J gene TRBJ2-3; no firm D call. The CDR3 runs 13 residues. V was clipped by 6 bases and J by 3 bases, with 10 bases between them. Germline values: CDR1 SNHLY, CDR2 FYNNEI.

The chain couples TRBV21-1 to TRBJ1-2. TRBV21-1 is an annotated pseudogene. The CDR3 contains 13 residues. The CDR3 nucleotides read TGTGCCAGCAGCTGTACTTATCGATATGGCTACACCTTC. Its protein is CASSCTYRYGYTF.

The DNA of the CDR3 is TGCGCCAGCAGCTCGGGACAGGGGTTTCGGATGAACACTGAAGCTTTCTTT. Protein: CASSSGQGFRMNTEAFF. The gene calls are TRBV5-1 and TRBJ1-1, with TRBD1 matching 10 bases. V lost 3 bases to trimming and J lost 0 bases; unmatched junction nucleotides: 8. The CDR3 runs 17 residues. Germline V gene sequence: CDR1 SGHRS, CDR2 YFSETQ.

The chain links TRBV12-5 to TRBJ2-1, with a possible D match to TRBD1 (5 bases). The CDR3 consists of 13 residues. With 3 bases removed from V and 9 bases from J, the gap between germline ends came to 12 bases. From germline, CDR1 is LGHNT and CDR2 FRNRAP. Here the CDR3 DNA reads TGTGCTAGTGGTTTAGGCAGGGTGGGTGAGCAGTTCTTC. Translation gives CASGLGRVGEQFF.

This clone was seen once. The gene calls are TRBV15 and TRBJ1-6; possibly TRBD1 for D (5 bases). This CDR3 region has 17 residues. With 2 bases removed from V and 0 bases from J, the gap between germline ends came to 11 bases. Germline lookup yields CDR1 LNHNV and CDR2 YYDKDF (reference sequence). The chain's CDR3 is CATSRLQQGSYNSPLHF. DNA of the CDR3: TGTGCCACCAGCAGACTCCAGCAGGGCTCCTATAATTCACCCCTCCACTTT.

This chain uses TRBV2 with TRBJ2-7, with 9 bases identical to TRBD1. Germline V lookup: CDR1 SNHLY, CDR2 FYNNEI. This CDR3 is 15 amino acids long. V lost 6 bases to trimming and J lost 3 bases; unmatched junction nucleotides: 9. CDR3 residues: CASSRPQGARYEQYF. CDR3 DNA sequence: TGTGCCAGCAGCAGACCACAGGGGGCCCGCTACGAGCAGTACTTC.

There are a few counts of this clone. This sequence joins TRBV18 and TRBJ2-5; D is perhaps TRBD2 (5 bases). CDR1 is KGHSH, CDR2 LQKENI, per germline. V lost 0 bases and J 2 bases, leaving 10 bases between the germline ends. This CDR3 has 15 amino acids. The CDR3 protein is CASSPPSRTQETQYF. CDR3 in DNA: TGTGCCAGCTCACCACCGAGTCGGACTCAAGAGACCCAGTACTTC.

The rearrangement links TRBV9 to TRBJ1-1; 9 bases are shared with TRBD1. Unmatched junction bases numbered 7, after V lost 2 bases and J lost 5 bases. Germline V gene sequence: CDR1 SGDLS, CDR2 YYNGEE. CDR3 length: 15 amino acids. For the CDR3, the DNA is TGTGCCAGCAGCGTGGGACAGGGCGGTGGGACTGAAGCTTTCTTT. This gives the protein CASSVGQGGGTEAFF.

In nucleotides, the CDR3 is TGTGCCAGCAGCAAAACGGGGGTGACTGAGCAGTTCTTC. It encodes CASSKTGVTEQFF. This chain uses TRBV7-6 with TRBJ2-1; a possible D gene is TRBD2 (6 bases). Germline CDR1 and CDR2: SGHVS and FNYEAQ. The V end lost 5 bases, the J end lost 9 bases, and 14 bases lay between the germline ends. CDR3 size: 13 residues.